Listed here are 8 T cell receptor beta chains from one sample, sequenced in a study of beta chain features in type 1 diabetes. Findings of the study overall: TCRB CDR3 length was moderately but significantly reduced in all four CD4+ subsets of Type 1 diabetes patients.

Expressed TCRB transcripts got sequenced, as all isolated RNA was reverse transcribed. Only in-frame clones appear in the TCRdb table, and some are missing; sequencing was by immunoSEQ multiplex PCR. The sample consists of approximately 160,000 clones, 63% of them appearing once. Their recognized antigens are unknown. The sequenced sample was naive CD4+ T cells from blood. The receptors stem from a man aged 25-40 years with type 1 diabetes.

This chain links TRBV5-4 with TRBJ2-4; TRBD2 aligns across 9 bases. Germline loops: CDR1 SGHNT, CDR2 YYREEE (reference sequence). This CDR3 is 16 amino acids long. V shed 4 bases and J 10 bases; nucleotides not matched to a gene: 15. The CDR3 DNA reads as TGTGCCAGCAGCCCCTCAGAGCGGGGGGCCGCTCCTATTCAGTACTTC. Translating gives CASSPSERGAAPIQYF.

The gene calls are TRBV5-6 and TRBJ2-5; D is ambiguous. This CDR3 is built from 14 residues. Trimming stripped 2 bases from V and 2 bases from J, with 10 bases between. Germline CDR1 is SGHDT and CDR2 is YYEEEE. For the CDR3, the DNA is TGTGCCAGCAGCTTTCCGACGGTTCAAGAGACCCAGTACTTC. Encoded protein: CASSFPTVQETQYF.

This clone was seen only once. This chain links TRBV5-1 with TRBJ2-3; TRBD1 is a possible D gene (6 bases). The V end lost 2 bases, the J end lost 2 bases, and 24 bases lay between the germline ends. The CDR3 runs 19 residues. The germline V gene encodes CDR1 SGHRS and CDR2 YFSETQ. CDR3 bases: TGCGCCAGCAGCTTTCGGTGGGGGCGCCGGCTGCTCCCCACAGATACGCAGTATTTT. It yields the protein CASSFRWGRRLLPTDTQYF.

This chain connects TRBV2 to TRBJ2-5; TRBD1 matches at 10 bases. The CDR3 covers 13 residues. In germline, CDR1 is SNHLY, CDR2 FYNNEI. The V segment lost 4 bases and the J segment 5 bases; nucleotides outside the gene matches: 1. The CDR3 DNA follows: TGTGCCAGCAGTGGGACAGGGGGTGAGACCCAGTACTTC. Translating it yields CASSGTGGETQYF.

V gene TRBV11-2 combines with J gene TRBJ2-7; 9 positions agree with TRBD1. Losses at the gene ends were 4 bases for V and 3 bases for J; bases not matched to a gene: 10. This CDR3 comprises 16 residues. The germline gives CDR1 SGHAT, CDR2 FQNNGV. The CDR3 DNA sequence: TGTGCCAGCAGCTCTACAACAGGGGGCTTGGACTACGAGCAGTACTTC. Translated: CASSSTTGGLDYEQYF.

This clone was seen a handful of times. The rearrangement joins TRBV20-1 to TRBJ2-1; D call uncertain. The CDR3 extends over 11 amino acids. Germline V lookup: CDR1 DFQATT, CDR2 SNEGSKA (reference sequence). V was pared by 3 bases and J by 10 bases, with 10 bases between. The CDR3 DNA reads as TGCAGTGCTAGGGACCCCAGGGAGCAGTTCTTC. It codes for CSARDPREQFF.

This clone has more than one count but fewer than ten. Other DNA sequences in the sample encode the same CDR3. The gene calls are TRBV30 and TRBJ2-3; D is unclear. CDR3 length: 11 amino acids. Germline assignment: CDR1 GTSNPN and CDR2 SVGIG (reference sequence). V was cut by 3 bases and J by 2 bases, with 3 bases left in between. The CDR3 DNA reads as TGTGCCTGGAGAACCACAGATACGCAGTATTTT. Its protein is CAWRTTDTQYF.

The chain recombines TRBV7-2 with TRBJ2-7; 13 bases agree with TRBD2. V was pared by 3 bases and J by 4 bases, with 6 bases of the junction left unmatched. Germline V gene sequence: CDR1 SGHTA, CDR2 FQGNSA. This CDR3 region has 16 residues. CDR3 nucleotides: TGTGCCAGCAGCTTGGGCTCGACTAGCGGGGGGTACGAGCAGTACTTC. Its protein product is CASSLGSTSGGYEQYF.